A selection of T cell receptor beta chains follows, all from one sample in a study of cytomegalovirus exposure and HLA in healthy donors. Profiled with immunoSEQ multiplex PCR; TCRdb holds only in-frame clones, not every one. There are approximately 210,000 clones in the sample; around 87% occur only once, and 1% to 1.5% lies in the top ten. Sample: PBMCs. The receptors originated from a man aged 25-40 years in good health and CMV-seronegative. Each CDR3 is given with its conserved first and last residue.

j_call v_call cdr3_aa
TRBJ2-7 TRBV11-2 CASSLVAASYEQYF
TRBJ2-1 TRBV19 CASKKREGHNEQFF
TRBJ2-3 TRBV7-9 CASSLEVTEITDTQYF
TRBJ1-4 TRBV6-4 CASSETGTNEKLFF
TRBJ2-1 TRBV6-5 CASSPTGSEDEQFF
TRBJ2-3 TRBV7-9 CASRPGGDTDTQYF
TRBJ1-1 TRBV9 CASSLGGGGLHTEAFF
TRBJ2-3 TRBV6-1 CASSEEAGISTDTQYF
TRBJ2-1 TRBV7-2 CASSLTLRGSYNEQFF
TRBJ2-7 TRBV28 CASSSTSSYEQYF
TRBJ2-1 TRBV11-3 CASSLKRGSSYNEQFF
TRBJ2-3 TRBV13 CASSFGSTSGRADTQYF
TRBJ2-2 TRBV7-9 CASSLAGLNTGELFF
TRBJ1-2 TRBV9 CASSPGGDYGYTF
TRBJ2-7 TRBV9 CASSERGGGPSEQYF
TRBJ2-2 TRBV7-2 CASSSPKTQGLSNTGELFF
TRBJ1-3 TRBV4-1 CASSQRGASGNTIYF
TRBJ1-2 TRBV5-1 CASSEGYGYTF
TRBJ1-1 TRBV2 CASRGGVRYTEAFF
TRBJ2-3 TRBV6-4 CASSDSATDTQYF
TRBJ2-2 TRBV6-1 CASSEADGTGGGELFF
TRBJ1-5 TRBV15 CATSSDRGSEPQHF
TRBJ2-7 TRBV18 CASSPLAKGGPYEQYF
TRBJ2-1 TRBV11-1 CASAKHNEQFF
TRBJ1-5 TRBV4-2 CASSQDGNQPQHF
TRBJ2-7 TRBV12-5 CASGLAPGQGSHEQYF
TRBJ2-7 TRBV5-4 CASSLSDRSYEQYF
TRBJ2-7 TRBV7-9 CASSARLAGDRYEQYF
TRBJ2-3 TRBV27 CASSSRQGGTDTQYF
TRBJ2-5 TRBV7-2 CASSLVGTGGETQYF
TRBJ2-7 TRBV7-9 CSSSSTAYEQYF
TRBJ2-7 TRBV28 CASSQGDSYEQYF
TRBJ1-6 TRBV27 CASSFRGFSPLHF
TRBJ2-1 TRBV28 CASSLKGGFREQFF
TRBJ2-5 TRBV21-1 CASSKHRASGSREQYF
TRBJ2-5 TRBV4-1 CASSQGNSGGGYQETQYF
TRBJ2-2 TRBV7-2 CASSLPSGVTGELFF
TRBJ2-3 TRBV9 CASSVGTASTDTQYF
TRBJ2-2 TRBV7-9 CASSPSRQSNTGELFF
TRBJ1-2 TRBV5-1 CASRLIDRVYGYTF
TRBJ2-1 TRBV4-3 CASSQDVRGGHSYNEQFF
TRBJ2-7 TRBV6-1 CASSYRQSYEQYF
TRBJ1-5 TRBV4-2 CASSQDGQGNQPQHF
TRBJ2-3 TRBV2 CASSGRTATDTQYF
TRBJ2-2 TRBV7-9 CASRGTGKDNTGELFF
TRBJ2-5 TRBV9 CASSVGAGNQETQYF
TRBJ1-2 TRBV7-9 CASSFGANYGYTF
TRBJ2-7 TRBV29-1 CSVEQGTAYEQYF
TRBJ2-5 TRBV7-9 CASSLAHGVVETQYF
TRBJ1-6 TRBV2 CASSGTGPDSPLHF
TRBJ2-7 TRBV9 CASSQGQGFSYEQYF
TRBJ2-7 TRBV7-2 CASSLAGTGVDEQYF